Listed here are 13 T cell receptor beta chains from one sample, sequenced in a study of siplizumab effects on memory and regulatory T cells. Measured with immunoSEQ multiplex PCR; TCRdb has only the in-frame clones, and not every one. The sample shows about 100,000 clones, approximately 94% of them seen only once. The source material was non-Treg CD4+ T cells sorted from blood. Receptor source: a human donor in good health.

CDR3 sequence: CASSIRTSGSTPDTQYF. The CDR3 DNA sequence: TGTGCCAGTAGTATAAGGACAAGCGGGAGTACGCCAGATACGCAGTATTTT. The chain uses TRBV19 and TRBJ2-3; 8 positions agree with TRBD2. V lost 2 bases and J lost 4; bases outside the gene matches: 11. Per germline, CDR1 LNHDA and CDR2 SQIVND (reference sequence). This CDR3 comprises 17 residues.

The gene calls are TRBV7-3 and TRBJ2-3; D is uncertain. Trimming left V 2 bases short and J 0 bases short, with 9 bases between. CDR1 SGHTA and CDR2 FQGTGA come from the germline V gene. The CDR3 covers 15 residues. The CDR3 protein is CASSLLGPSTDTQYF. CDR3 nucleotides: TGTGCCAGCAGCTTACTAGGCCCAAGCACAGATACGCAGTATTTT.

The CDR3 sequence: CASRWGLSSYEQYF. CDR3 DNA: TGTGCCAGCAGATGGGGGCTAAGCTCCTACGAGCAGTACTTC. The chain joins TRBV27 to TRBJ2-7, with D possibly TRBD1 on 6 matching bases. Trimming removed 6 bases at V and 0 bases at J, with 12 bases between. The CDR3 sequence is 14 residues long. Looked up from germline, CDR1 is MNHEY and CDR2 is SMNVEV (reference sequence).

The rearrangement joins TRBV2 to TRBJ2-1, with 7 bases matching TRBD2. The CDR3 spans 15 residues. Looked up from germline, CDR1 is SNHLY and CDR2 is FYNNEI. V trimming: 4 bases; J trimming: 2 bases; junction bases outside the gene matches: 5. This chain's CDR3 is CASSAILAAYNEQFF. In DNA, the CDR3 is TGTGCCAGCAGTGCCATCCTAGCGGCCTACAATGAGCAGTTCTTC.

The rearrangement uses TRBV19 and TRBJ1-5; a weak D match, TRBD1 (6 bases). The germline V gene has CDR1 LNHDA and CDR2 SQIVND (reference sequence). Trimming stripped 7 bases from V and 3 bases from J, with 19 bases between. This CDR3 has 16 residues. The chain's CDR3 is CASMDSLSTYNQPQHF. CDR3 bases: TGTGCCAGTATGGACAGCCTATCAACTTACAATCAGCCCCAGCATTTT.

This clone has just a few counts. The rearrangement uses TRBV25-1 and TRBJ1-5, with D unresolved. Between the trimmed V and J ends, which lost 2 bases and 9 bases, there was a span of 14 bases. Germline V CDR1 and CDR2: MGHDK, SYGVNS. This CDR3 spans 14 amino acids. This chain's CDR3 is CASSEIGVPRPQHF. CDR3 coding DNA: TGTGCCAGCAGTGAAATCGGGGTGCCGCGGCCCCAGCATTTT.

This clone was recorded once. The rearrangement joins TRBV6-5 to TRBJ1-1; D is uncertain. This CDR3 has 12 residues. Per germline, CDR1 MNHEY and CDR2 SVGAGI. V was shortened by 8 bases and J by 0 bases, with 7 bases between the two germline ends. The CDR3 reads CASHRLNTEAFF. DNA of the CDR3: TGTGCCAGCCATCGCCTGAACACTGAAGCTTTCTTT.

V is TRBV7-2 and J is TRBJ1-1; tentatively, D is TRBD1 (6 bases). Trimming removed 3 bases from V and 2 bases from J, with 13 bases in between. The CDR3 contains 15 residues. CDR1 and CDR2 from the germline V gene are SGHTA and FQGNSA. The CDR3 DNA reads TGTGCCAGCAGCTTTCTGGGGGCAGCAAACACTGAAGCTTTCTTT. Its translation: CASSFLGAANTEAFF.

Here the CDR3 DNA reads TGTGCCAGCTCTCGAGGACAAAACACTGAAGCTTTCTTT. This encodes CASSRGQNTEAFF. The chain combines TRBV18 with TRBJ1-1; D perhaps matches TRBD1 (5 bases). Trimming stripped 6 bases from V and 2 bases from J, with 10 bases between. This CDR3 is built from 13 residues. Germline assignment: CDR1 KGHSH and CDR2 LQKENI.

The rearrangement joins TRBV25-1 to TRBJ2-3, with TRBD2 as a possible D gene (6 bases). CDR1 is MGHDK, CDR2 SYGVNS, per germline. There are 15 residues in the CDR3. V gave up 2 bases and J gave up 4 bases, with 13 bases separating them. CDR3 sequence: CASSEGGRVSDTQYF. Here the CDR3 DNA reads TGTGCCAGCAGTGAAGGAGGGAGAGTATCAGATACGCAGTATTTT.

This chain connects TRBV10-3 to TRBJ2-2; 14 bases match TRBD2. The CDR3 is 17 residues long. J was trimmed by 5 bases and V by 2 bases; bases with no gene match: 4. Germline values: CDR1 ENHRY, CDR2 SYGVKD. In DNA, the CDR3 is TGTGCCATCAGTGAGGGACTAGCGGGAGGATGGACCGGGGAGCTGTTTTTT. It codes for CAISEGLAGGWTGELFF.

This chain connects TRBV5-5 to TRBJ2-7; either TRBD1 or TRBD2 may supply D (8 bases each). This CDR3 comprises 16 residues. V was cut by 10 bases and J by 5 bases, with 28 bases left in between. The V gene's germline CDR1 is SGHKS and CDR2 YYEKEE (reference sequence). This CDR3 reads CAYDRGGKRETHEQYF. DNA for the CDR3: TGTGCCTACGACAGGGGCGGGAAGCGGGAGACCCACGAGCAGTACTTC. The entire variable domain, with the rest obtained from reference TRBV5-5 and TRBJ2-7, is as follows: DAGVTQSPTHLIKTRGQQVTLRCSPISGHKSVSWYQQVLGQGPQFIFQYYEKEERGRGNFPDRFSARQFPNYSSELNVNALLLGDSALYLCAYDRGGKRETHEQYFGPGTRLTVT.

The chain carries TRBV5-6 and TRBJ2-5; D possibly uses TRBD1 or TRBD2 (6 bases each). V lost 1 base and J 4 bases, leaving 17 bases between the germline ends. CDR3 size: 16 residues. CDR1 SGHDT and CDR2 YYEEEE come from the germline V gene. The DNA of the CDR3 is TGTGCCAGCAGCTTGTTCAGCGGCGGAGGGGGAGAGACCCAGTACTTC. This codes for CASSLFSGGGGETQYF. Based on the CDR3 plus reference TRBV5-6 and TRBJ2-5, the full variable domain is DAGVTQSPTHLIKTRGQQVTLRCSPKSGHDTVSWYQQALGQGPQFIFQYYEEEERQRGNFPDRFSGHQFPNYSSELNVNALLLGDSALYLCASSLFSGGGGETQYFGPGTRLLVL.